These 10 T cell receptor beta chains came from one sample sequenced in a study of T-cell memory formation after mild COVID-19. TCRdb re-derived calls from the 5' RACE reads in MiXCR, one entry per CDR3 protein. The sample yields around 510,000 distinct CDR3 sequences, about 20% seen once. Sequences were obtained from PBMCs or a T cell subset sorted from them (not recorded which). The receptors were sampled from an adult woman who had mild COVID-19 (a few samples of this study predate the infection). Cell type and time point are not known.

This clonotype was seen a single time. V and J are TRBV11-3 and TRBJ2-5, with D possibly matching TRBD2 (6 bases). Trimming pared 5 bases from V and 4 bases from J, leaving 17 bases between. The germline gives CDR1 SGHNT, CDR2 YENEEA. This CDR3 is 15 amino acids long. The CDR3 reads CASSPGTLERETQYF. CDR3 coding DNA: TGTGCCAGCAGCCCCGGGACTCTGGAGCGAGAGACCCAGTACTTC. Looking up the rest from reference TRBV11-3 and TRBJ2-5 gives the full variable domain: EAGVVQSPRYKIIEKKQPVAFWCNPISGHNTLYWYLQNLGQGPELLIRYENEEAVDDSQLPKDRFSAERLKGVDSTLKIQPAELGDSAVYLCASSPGTLERETQYFGPGTRLLVL.

This clonotype came up a few times. The gene calls are TRBV24-1 and TRBJ2-7; D unclear. The CDR3 runs to 13 residues. V was cut by 4 bases and J by 3 bases, with 9 bases left in between. CDR1 and CDR2 (germline): KGHDR, SFDVKD. The CDR3, as DNA: TGTGCCACCAGTGACCCGATTCGCTACGAGCAGTACTTC. It encodes CATSDPIRYEQYF.

The gene calls are TRBV7-3 and TRBJ2-2; maybe TRBD1 (6 bases). Looked up from germline, CDR1 is SGHTA and CDR2 is FQGTGA. The V end was cut by 5 bases, the J end by 6 bases, with 16 bases between. CDR3 length equals 15 residues. The CDR3 DNA sequence: TGTGCCAGCAGCCCACAGGGTTTCAAGGCCGGGGAGCTGTTTTTT. This encodes CASSPQGFKAGELFF. Full variable domain (remainder filled in from reference TRBV7-3 and TRBJ2-2): GAGVSQTPSNKVTEKGKYVELRCDPISGHTALYWYRQSLGQGPEFLIYFQGTGAADDSGLPNDRFFAVRPEGSVSTLKIQRTERGDSAVYLCASSPQGFKAGELFFGEGSRLTVL.

In this sample, this clonotype turned up a few times. The chain links TRBV7-9 to TRBJ2-7; 12 nucleotides align to TRBD1. There are 16 residues in the CDR3. CDR1 is SEHNR, CDR2 FQNEAQ, per germline (reference sequence). With V trimmed by 5 bases and J by 7 bases, 12 bases remained unmatched. Written as DNA, the CDR3 is TGTGCCAGCAGCCTCCTGACGGGACAGGGGGCAAGGGAGCAGTACTTC. Residues: CASSLLTGQGAREQYF.

This clonotype was counted between two and nine times. The chain has TRBV6-6 and TRBJ1-5; 8 nucleotides align to TRBD1. V lost 7 bases to trimming and J lost 3 bases; unmatched junction nucleotides: 8. Germline V lookup: CDR1 MNHNY, CDR2 SVGAGI (reference sequence). The CDR3 spans 15 residues. The CDR3 DNA reads TGTGCCAGCACCCCGGACAGGGACCCCAATCAGCCCCAGCATTTT. It codes for CASTPDRDPNQPQHF.

The chain is built from TRBV6-5 and TRBJ1-2; 12 bases map to TRBD1. There are 16 residues in the CDR3. Trimming at V came to 0 bases and at J to 6 bases, leaving 5 bases not matched to a gene. The germline CDR1 and CDR2 sequences are MNHEY and SVGAGI. In DNA form, the CDR3 reads TGTGCCAGCAGTTACTCGGGGGGACAGGGGGCGAATGGCTACACCTTC. This translates into CASSYSGGQGANGYTF.

This clonotype was counted many times. The gene calls are TRBV9 and TRBJ2-1, with D uncertain. V lost 4 bases, J lost 8 bases, and 10 bases lay in between. This CDR3 region has 12 residues. In germline, CDR1 is SGDLS, CDR2 YYNGEE. The CDR3, as DNA: TGTGCCAGCAGCCCTAACGGAGATGAGCAGTTCTTC. Encoded protein: CASSPNGDEQFF.

V gene TRBV2 combines with J gene TRBJ2-3, with D hard to call. Germline V CDR1 and CDR2: SNHLY, FYNNEI. The V end was cut by 7 bases, the J end by 1 base, with 12 bases between. The length of the CDR3 is 14 residues. The CDR3 region has the DNA TGTGCCAGCAAACGAACTTCTGGCACAGATACGCAGTATTTT. Its translation: CASKRTSGTDTQYF.

This clonotype has a count of ten or more. The chain couples TRBV5-1 to TRBJ2-1; 7 bases fit TRBD1. From germline, CDR1 is SGHRS and CDR2 YFSETQ. The CDR3 is 14 amino acids. The junction had 7 bases not matched to a gene; V was cut back by 3 bases and J by 7 bases. The DNA for the CDR3 is TGCGCCAGCAGCTCAGGTACAGGGGCAAATGAGCAGTTCTTC. Translation gives CASSSGTGANEQFF.

This clonotype was found many times. The rearrangement joins TRBV7-6 to TRBJ2-1; weak D call: TRBD1 (5 bases). Per the germline V gene, CDR1 is SGHVS and CDR2 is FNYEAQ. The CDR3 consists of 14 residues. The V end lost 5 bases, the J end lost 9 bases, and 17 bases lay between the germline ends. The CDR3 nucleotides read TGTGCCAGCAGCCGCTCAGGGCCTGTGAGTGAGCAGTTCTTC. Its protein is CASSRSGPVSEQFF.